Listed below are T cell receptor beta chains from one sample, sequenced in a study of read filtering for tumor transcriptome and immune sequencing. TCRdb called the reads again in MiXCR, with one record for every CDR3 protein. The sample carries 20,000 to 25,000 distinct CDR3 sequences, 12% to 15% recorded once. Specimen: a population of CD138-negative cells sorted from bone marrow. The receptors stem from a donor over 35 with multiple myeloma. The conserved cysteine and the conserved F or W are not part of the CDR3 here. Fields, in order: CDR3 length, V gene, CDR3 protein.

14 TRBV29-1 SVLFPAGVSTDTQY
12 TRBV9 ASSGNGPQEKLF
13 TRBV27 ASSLSGGQSGTQY
12 TRBV9 ASSVPWQTDTQY
12 TRBV7-8 ASSPGQRLYSYT
10 TRBV29-1 SVSQGRTEAF
13 TRBV28 ASSSPLATNEKLF
14 TRBV20-1 SALSMRLGNTGELF
13 TRBV7-2 ASSHGQGHNEKLF
14 TRBV11-2 ASSLVGTSGTNTQY
12 TRBV20-1 SATKGGSYNEQF
10 TRBV28 ASSLVRGKAF
13 TRBV7-9 ASISPPDHYNEQF
9 TRBV29-1 SATSGSKQY
12 TRBV7-2 ASSPAPDYNEQF
10 TRBV28 ASMGREDEQY
13 TRBV7-2 ASSPQREWADTQY
12 TRBV3-1 ASSQDHSFAEAF
15 TRBV28 ASSSPGSGGAGQPQH
13 TRBV19 ASSIQGSPYNEQF
13 TRBV20-1 SARPSGTGANVLT
13 TRBV28 ASSRTGSSYNEQF
11 TRBV29-1 SVRGLAGDEQF
12 TRBV6-6 ASSYSDSTDTQY
12 TRBV28 ASSLDRGGHEQY
12 TRBV7-3 ASSPSSGTDTQY
9 TRBV3-1 ASSQGVEQF
12 TRBV7-9 ASSPDDRSAEAF
14 TRBV10-3 AIRSLKTGGPYEQY
14 TRBV28 ASSLRQVTMLDGYT
12 TRBV28 ASRDRGSRDEQF
11 TRBV25-1 ASSIAVNTEAF
14 TRBV6-2/TRBV6-3 ASSNPGQGPSYEQY
13 TRBV19 ASHDRGLNTGELF
11 TRBV29-1 SVGRQGDTEAF
12 TRBV4-1 ASSQDSRDYGYT
16 TRBV5-5 ASSPIASGSSGANVLT
11 TRBV7-2 ASSLLSGETQY
12 TRBV29-1 SVAHRQGYNEQF
12 TRBV29-1 SVEDGQSTDTQY
12 TRBV10-3 AISESMVTYEQY
12 TRBV6-5 ASSYGTGVEKLF
13 TRBV11-2 ASSLEFQEQETQY
14 TRBV18 ASSPRQGVGNQPQH
11 TRBV2 ASRDRRETEAF
10 TRBV5-1 ASSESRETQY
11 TRBV5-1 ASSFISGETQY
13 TRBV19 ASSSHDLGGNEQF
14 TRBV2 ASSKGQSGWNTEAF
13 TRBV5-1 ASSLQSSGNYEQY
15 TRBV19 ASRGVSRSSGANVLT
13 TRBV28 ASSGSRRSNQPQH